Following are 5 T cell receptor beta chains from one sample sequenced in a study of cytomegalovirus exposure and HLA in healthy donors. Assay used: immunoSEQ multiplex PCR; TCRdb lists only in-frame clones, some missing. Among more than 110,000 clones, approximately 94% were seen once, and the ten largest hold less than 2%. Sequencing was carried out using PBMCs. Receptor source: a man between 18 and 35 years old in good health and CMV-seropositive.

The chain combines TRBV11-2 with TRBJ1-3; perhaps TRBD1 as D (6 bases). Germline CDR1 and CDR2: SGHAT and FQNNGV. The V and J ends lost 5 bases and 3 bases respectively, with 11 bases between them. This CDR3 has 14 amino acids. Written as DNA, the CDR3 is TGTGCCAGCAGCCAAAACAGGGTTGGAAACACCATATATTTT. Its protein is CASSQNRVGNTIYF. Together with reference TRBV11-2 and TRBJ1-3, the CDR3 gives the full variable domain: EAGVAQSPRYKIIEKRQSVAFWCNPISGHATLYWYQQILGQGPKLLIQFQNNGVVDDSQLPKDRFSAERLKGVDSTLKIQPAKLEDSAVYLCASSQNRVGNTIYFGEGSWLTVV.

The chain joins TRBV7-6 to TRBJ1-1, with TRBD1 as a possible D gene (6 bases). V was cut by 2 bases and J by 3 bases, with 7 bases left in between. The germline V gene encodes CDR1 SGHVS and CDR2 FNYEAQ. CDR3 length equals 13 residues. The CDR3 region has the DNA TGTGCCAGCAGCTTATCAGGGGACACTGAAGCTTTCTTT. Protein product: CASSLSGDTEAFF. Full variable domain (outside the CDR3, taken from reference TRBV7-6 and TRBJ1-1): GAGVSQSPRYKVTKRGQDVALRCDPISGHVSLYWYRQALGQGPEFLTYFNYEAQQDKSGLPNDRFSAERPEGSISTLTIQRTEQRDSAMYRCASSLSGDTEAFFGQGTRLTVV.

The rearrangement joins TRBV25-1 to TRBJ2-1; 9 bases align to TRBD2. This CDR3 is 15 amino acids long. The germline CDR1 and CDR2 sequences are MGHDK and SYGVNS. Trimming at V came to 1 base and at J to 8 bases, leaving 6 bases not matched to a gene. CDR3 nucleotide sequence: TGTGCCAGCAGTGAATCGGCTAGCGGGATGGATGAGCAGTTCTTC. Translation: CASSESASGMDEQFF.

This chain's CDR3 is CASRARDSSNTEAFF. In DNA, the CDR3 is TGTGCCAGCAGGGCTCGGGACAGTTCGAACACTGAAGCTTTCTTT. The chain links TRBV2 to TRBJ1-1; TRBD1 matches at 7 bases. There are 15 residues in the CDR3. In germline, CDR1 is SNHLY, CDR2 FYNNEI. V trimming: 6 bases; J trimming: 1 base; junction bases outside the gene matches: 8.

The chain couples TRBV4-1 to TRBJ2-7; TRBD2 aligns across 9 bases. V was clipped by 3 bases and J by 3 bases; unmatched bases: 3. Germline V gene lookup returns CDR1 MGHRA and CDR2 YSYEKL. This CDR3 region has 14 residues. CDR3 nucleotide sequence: TGCGCCAGCAGCCAGGTAGCGGGAGTCTACGAGCAGTACTTC. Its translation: CASSQVAGVYEQYF.